This TCR beta chain is from a study of blood T cells in healthy people across ages. Whole-study results and caveats: The fall in TCR beta diversity per million T cells was roughly linear with age.

The germline V gene encodes CDR1 SQVTM and CDR2 ANQGSEA. Trimming removed 3 bases at V and 4 bases at J, with 6 bases between. The length of the CDR3 is 11 residues. Then a second PCR, running about 7 to 11 cycles, was carried out with a sample-barcoded 5' primer and a J-beta primer mix. Using its own MiXCR run on the 5' RACE reads, TCRdb lists one record per CDR3 protein. This sample yields about 830,000 distinct CDR3 sequences, of which roughly 60% are seen a single time; 20% to 25% belongs to the top ten. About this clonotype itself: The target antigen is unknown.

The chain is built from TRBV29-1 and TRBJ1-2; no clear D gene. The sequencing sample was made of blood. This receptor was taken from a man aged 25 to 40 in good health. The DNA for the CDR3 is TGCAGCGTTGATAGCCCCTATGGCTACACCTTC. Translating gives CSVDSPYGYTF. Full variable domain (missing parts from reference TRBV29-1 and TRBJ1-2): SAVISQKPSRDICQRGTSLTIQCQVDSQVTMMFWYRQQPGQSLTLIATANQGSEATYESGFVIDKFPISRPNLTFSTLTVSNMSPEDSSIYLCSVDSPYGYTFGSGTRLTVV.